The 6 T cell receptor beta chains reported below all come from one sample, sequenced in a study of blood T cell repertoires in COVID-19. TCRdb keeps only in-frame clones here, not all; method: immunoSEQ multiplex PCR. The table lists 430,000 or so clones, roughly 90% of them singletons. The sequencing input was peripheral blood. Receptors originate from a man aged 18-30 years with COVID-19, enrolled during active disease.

For this clone: Within the sample, other DNA sequences also encode this same CDR3. The J gene is TRBJ1-5, the V gene TRBV6-5; D remains ambiguous. V was shortened by 6 bases and J by 4 bases, with 4 bases between the two germline ends. CDR3 size: 11 residues. Germline V gene data show CDR1 as MNHEY and CDR2 as SVGAGI. This chain's CDR3 is CASSLNQPQHF. In DNA form, the CDR3 reads TGTGCCAGCAGCCTTAATCAGCCCCAGCATTTT.

This clone was seen a single time. CDR3 in amino acids: CASSSGTRGGNEQFF. For the CDR3, the DNA is TGTGCCAGCAGCTCCGGGACTAGGGGGGGCAATGAGCAGTTCTTC. J is TRBJ2-1 and V is TRBV7-9; 8 bases match TRBD2. This CDR3 contains 15 residues. V shed 4 bases, J shed 6 bases, and the junction held 8 bases outside the gene matches. Germline-derived CDR1 and CDR2 are SEHNR and FQNEAQ (reference sequence).

The chain has TRBV5-1 and TRBJ2-5; possible D gene TRBD2, 6 bases. This CDR3 region has 14 residues. The ends were cut back, 4 bases at V and 3 bases at J, with 13 bases in the middle. Germline values: CDR1 SGHRS, CDR2 YFSETQ. CDR3 residues: CASSTGTLKETQYF. The CDR3 DNA sequence: TGCGCCAGCAGCACCGGGACTTTAAAAGAGACCCAGTACTTC.

This chain uses TRBV10-3 with TRBJ2-7; 10 nucleotides line up with TRBD1. V was pared by 5 bases and J by 3 bases, with 7 bases of the junction left unmatched. This CDR3 contains 15 residues. Germline V gene sequence: CDR1 ENHRY, CDR2 SYGVKD. DNA of the CDR3: TGTGCCATCAGTAACGGGGACAGGGGTGGCTACGAGCAGTACTTC. Its protein product is CAISNGDRGGYEQYF.

This clone was observed a single time. The genes are TRBV18 and TRBJ1-5; no definite D call. Germline V gives CDR1 KGHSH, CDR2 LQKENI. V lost 3 bases and J lost 3, with 18 bases in between. The CDR3 runs 17 residues. In DNA form, the CDR3 reads TGTGCCAGCTCACCGACTCTGGCAGACCATTCCAATCAGCCCCAGCATTTT. Translated, it gives CASSPTLADHSNQPQHF.

The chain employs TRBV11-3 and TRBJ2-5, with D possibly TRBD2 on 6 matching bases. Germline V gene sequence: CDR1 SGHNT, CDR2 YENEEA. CDR3 length equals 15 residues. V was clipped by 3 bases and J by 5 bases, with 16 bases between them. The CDR3 sequence: CASSFHRDSPETQYF. The CDR3 DNA sequence: TGTGCCAGCAGCTTTCACCGGGACTCCCCCGAGACCCAGTACTTC.